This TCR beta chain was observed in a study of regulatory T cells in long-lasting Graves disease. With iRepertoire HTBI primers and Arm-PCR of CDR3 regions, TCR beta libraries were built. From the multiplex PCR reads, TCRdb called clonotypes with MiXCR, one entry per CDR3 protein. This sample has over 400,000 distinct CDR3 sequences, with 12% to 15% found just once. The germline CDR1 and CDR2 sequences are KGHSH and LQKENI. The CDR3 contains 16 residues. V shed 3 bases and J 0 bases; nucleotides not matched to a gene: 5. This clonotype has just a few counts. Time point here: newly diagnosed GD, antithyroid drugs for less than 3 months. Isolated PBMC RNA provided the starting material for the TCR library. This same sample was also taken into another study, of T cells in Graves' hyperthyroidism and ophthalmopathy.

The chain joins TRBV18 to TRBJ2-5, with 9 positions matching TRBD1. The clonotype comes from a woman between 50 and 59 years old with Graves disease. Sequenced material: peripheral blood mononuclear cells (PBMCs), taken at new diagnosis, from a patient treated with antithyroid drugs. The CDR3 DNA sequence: TGTGCCAGCTCACCCTTGGACAGGGGATACCAAGAGACCCAGTACTTC. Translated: CASSPLDRGYQETQYF.